A selection of T cell receptor beta chains follows, all from one sample in a study of blood T cells in healthy people across ages. TCRdb re-called the 5' RACE reads with MiXCR, one entry per CDR3 protein. This table holds roughly 1.5 million distinct CDR3 sequences, less than 45% found once. Source material: blood. The receptors were sampled from a woman aged 18-29 years in good health. Both conserved end residues are part of each CDR3. The D gene is left open where the match is weak. Expanded clones get a size class; other rows say once, few or many, or leave the size out.

d_gene | abundance | j_gene | v_gene | CDR3aa | CDR3nt
. | . | TRBJ2-6 | TRBV19 | CASSIVPDAASLTF | TGTGCCAGTAGTATAGTCCCAGACGCAGCAAGTTTGACTTTC
. | . | TRBJ1-1 | TRBV6-2/TRBV6-3 | CASSYWQENTEAFF | TGTGCCAGCAGTTACTGGCAGGAGAACACTGAAGCTTTCTTT
TRBD2 | . | TRBJ2-1 | TRBV5-1 | CASSLDWAGRDEQFF | TGCGCCAGCAGCTTGGACTGGGCGGGGAGGGATGAGCAGTTCTTC
. | . | TRBJ2-1 | TRBV11-3 | CASSRVSTYNEQFF | TGTGCCAGCAGCCGGGTTAGCACCTACAATGAGCAGTTCTTC
TRBD2 | few | TRBJ2-1 | TRBV20-1 | CSARGLASSYNEQFF | TGCAGTGCTAGGGGACTAGCGAGCTCCTACAATGAGCAGTTCTTC
. | few | TRBJ2-7 | TRBV27 | CASSSWGIPTYEQYF | TGTGCCAGCAGTTCTTGGGGGATCCCCACCTACGAGCAGTACTTC
. | . | TRBJ1-5 | TRBV6-6 | CACRIGSNQPQHF | TGTGCCTGCCGAATTGGCAGCAATCAGCCCCAGCATTTT
. | . | TRBJ1-2 | TRBV6-5 | CASRKPAGNYGYTF | TGTGCCAGCAGGAAACCGGCAGGGAACTATGGCTACACCTTC
TRBD2 | few | TRBJ2-1 | TRBV7-8 | CASSTPSGGSYNEQFF | TGTGCCAGCAGCACTCCTAGCGGGGGGTCCTACAATGAGCAGTTCTTC
. | . | TRBJ2-1 | TRBV7-2 | CASSPYAGTIYNEQFF | TGTGCCAGCAGCCCTTACGCAGGGACGATCTACAATGAGCAGTTCTTC
TRBD2 | . | TRBJ2-7 | TRBV6-2/TRBV6-3 | CASSPGMGLVINEQYF | TGTGCCAGCAGTCCAGGGATGGGACTAGTAATAAATGAGCAGTACTTC
TRBD2 | . | TRBJ2-1 | TRBV7-6 | CASSLLAGDRYNEQFF | TGTGCCAGCAGCTTACTAGCGGGAGACCGCTACAATGAGCAGTTCTTC
TRBD2 | . | TRBJ2-4 | TRBV7-2 | CTSSLVLAGGPLAKNIQYF | TGTACCAGCAGCTTAGTTCTAGCGGGAGGGCCCCTAGCCAAAAACATTCAGTACTTC
TRBD2 | few | TRBJ2-3 | TRBV15 | CATSTARLAGDTDTQYF | TGTGCCACCAGCACAGCTCGACTAGCGGGGGACACAGATACGCAGTATTTT
TRBD2 | . | TRBJ2-7 | TRBV27 | CASSVHGLAGGPRGEQYF | TGTGCCAGCAGTGTCCACGGTCTAGCGGGAGGGCCTCGCGGCGAGCAGTACTTC
. | once | TRBJ2-6 | TRBV3-1 | CVSSQETEVGANVLTF | TGTGTCAGCAGCCAAGAAACGGAGGTTGGGGCCAACGTCCTGACTTTC
TRBD1 | . | TRBJ2-1 | TRBV7-9 | CASITDRDLNSGQFF | TGTGCCAGCATCACAGACAGGGACCTAAATAGTGGGCAGTTCTTC
. | few | TRBJ1-2 | TRBV14 | CASSQLRAYGYTF | TGTGCCAGCAGCCAACTCAGGGCCTATGGCTACACCTTC
. | . | TRBJ1-1 | TRBV5-1 | CASSLAEMNTEAFF | TGTGCCAGCAGCTTAGCTGAGATGAACACTGAAGCTTTCTTT
. | . | TRBJ2-3 | TRBV6-1 | CASSPWTGSSTDTQYF | TGTGCCAGCAGTCCTTGGACTGGATCTAGCACAGATACGCAGTATTTT
TRBD1 | . | TRBJ1-4 | TRBV4-3 | CASSRSTGVDEEKLFF | TGCGCCAGCAGCCGAAGTACAGGGGTCGATGAAGAAAAACTGTTTTTT
TRBD1 | few | TRBJ2-7 | TRBV10-3 | CAISESRRGTGEQYF | TGTGCCATCAGTGAGTCGCGAAGGGGGACAGGCGAGCAGTACTTC
. | few | TRBJ2-3 | TRBV7-3 | CASSAGGLLTDTQYF | TGTGCCAGCAGCGCTGGGGGACTTCTCACAGATACGCAGTATTTT
. | . | TRBJ1-5 | TRBV20-1 | CSARGDRSNQPQHF | TGCAGTGCTAGGGGCGACAGGTCCAATCAGCCCCAGCATTTT
TRBD1 | . | TRBJ2-3 | TRBV29-1 | CSGEQGAAQYF | TGCAGCGGGGAACAGGGGGCTGCGCAGTATTTT
. | once | TRBJ1-3 | TRBV4-1 | CASSQDRGYSGSTIYF | TGCGCCAGCAGCCAAGATAGGGGGTACTCTGGAAGCACCATATATTTT
. | few | TRBJ1-4 | TRBV7-2 | CASSLVGGFDEKLFF | TGTGCCAGCAGCTTAGTCGGGGGTTTTGATGAAAAACTGTTTTTT
TRBD1 | . | TRBJ1-3 | TRBV29-1 | CSVWTGLSSGNTIYF | TGCAGCGTATGGACAGGGCTGAGCTCTGGAAACACCATATATTTT
. | many | TRBJ2-6 | TRBV19 | CASTSGANVLTF | TGTGCCAGTACCTCTGGGGCCAACGTCCTGACTTTC
. | many | TRBJ1-1 | TRBV28 | CASSTTVNTEAFF | TGTGCCAGCAGTACAACAGTGAACACTGAAGCTTTCTTT
. | few | TRBJ2-7 | TRBV5-1 | CASSLDSTSYEQYF | TGCGCCAGCAGCTTGGACTCGACATCCTACGAGCAGTACTTC
TRBD2 | . | TRBJ2-7 | TRBV27 | CASSLSSGRPSEQYF | TGTGCCAGCAGCCTTTCTAGCGGGAGGCCGTCCGAGCAGTACTTC
. | few | TRBJ2-1 | TRBV28 | CASSSRGNTHGNEQFF | TGTGCCAGCAGTTCCCGGGGGAACACACACGGGAATGAGCAGTTCTTC